This is a list of T cell receptor beta chains from one sample in a study of T cells in narcolepsy. The data were produced by immunoSEQ multiplex PCR, yet TCRdb's version contains in-frame clones alone and is incomplete. Among more than 30,000 clones, about 84% were seen once, and the ten largest hold over 1%. Sequences were obtained from CD45RA- memory CD4+ T cells from PBMCs. The origin of the receptors is a human donor with narcolepsy. Each CDR3 is given with its conserved first and last residue. Fields, in order: clone size, J gene, V gene, D gene, CDR3 DNA, CDR3 protein. A D gene is named only where the DNA matches it firmly. Expanded clones get a size class; other rows say once, few or many, or leave the size out.

clone_size: -; j_call: TRBJ1-2; v_call: TRBV9; d_call: -; cdr3_nt: TGTGCCAGCAGCGAGCAACTCATGGACCCTTCGGCCTACACCTTC; cdr3_aa: CASSEQLMDPSAYTF
clone_size: -; j_call: TRBJ1-2; v_call: TRBV20-1; d_call: -; cdr3_nt: TGCAGTGCTTGGACGGAGCCCGGCTACACCTTC; cdr3_aa: CSAWTEPGYTF
clone_size: -; j_call: TRBJ2-4; v_call: TRBV19; d_call: TRBD1; cdr3_nt: TGTGCCAGTAGTCCCCGGACAGGGGCGACCAAAAACATTCAGTACTTC; cdr3_aa: CASSPRTGATKNIQYF
clone_size: -; j_call: TRBJ2-3; v_call: TRBV9; d_call: TRBD1; cdr3_nt: TGTGCCAGCGCCCCTGGGGCAGGGGGTACAGATACGCAGTATTTT; cdr3_aa: CASAPGAGGTDTQYF
clone_size: -; j_call: TRBJ1-2; v_call: TRBV28; d_call: -; cdr3_nt: TGTGCCAGCAGTGTAGGAGTTACTAACTATGGCTACACCTTC; cdr3_aa: CASSVGVTNYGYTF
clone_size: -; j_call: TRBJ2-7; v_call: TRBV19; d_call: -; cdr3_nt: TGTGCCAGTAGTATAAGGGGGTACGAGCAGTACTTC; cdr3_aa: CASSIRGYEQYF
clone_size: -; j_call: TRBJ1-4; v_call: TRBV6-6; d_call: -; cdr3_nt: TGTGCCAGCAGTTCCTCAGGTGCGAATAATGAAAAACTGTTTTTT; cdr3_aa: CASSSSGANNEKLFF
clone_size: once; j_call: TRBJ2-1; v_call: TRBV2; d_call: -; cdr3_nt: TGTGCCAGCAGATTGTCTGTGGTGGGTGAGCAGTTCTTC; cdr3_aa: CASRLSVVGEQFF
clone_size: -; j_call: TRBJ2-3; v_call: TRBV7-2; d_call: -; cdr3_nt: TGTGCCAGCAGCTTTTACACAGATACGCAGTATTTT; cdr3_aa: CASSFYTDTQYF
clone_size: -; j_call: TRBJ2-6; v_call: TRBV9; d_call: -; cdr3_nt: TGTGCCAGCAGCACGGGACACAGGACCTCTGGGGCCAACGTCCTGACTTTC; cdr3_aa: CASSTGHRTSGANVLTF
clone_size: -; j_call: TRBJ2-7; v_call: TRBV10-1; d_call: -; cdr3_nt: TGCGCCAGCTCGGATGGCTACGAGCAGTACTTC; cdr3_aa: CASSDGYEQYF
clone_size: -; j_call: TRBJ2-1; v_call: TRBV9; d_call: TRBD1; cdr3_nt: TGTGCCAGCAGCGTACAACAGGGGGATGAGCAGTTCTTC; cdr3_aa: CASSVQQGDEQFF
clone_size: -; j_call: TRBJ2-5; v_call: TRBV5-6; d_call: -; cdr3_nt: TGTGCCAGCAGCTTGGGTCCGGCTCCAAACAGGGAGACCCAGTACTTC; cdr3_aa: CASSLGPAPNRETQYF
clone_size: -; j_call: TRBJ2-3; v_call: TRBV6-6; d_call: -; cdr3_nt: TGTGCCAGCAGCCCTGCTTCAGCCCCGCGTATTGATACGCAGTATTTT; cdr3_aa: CASSPASAPRIDTQYF
clone_size: once; j_call: TRBJ1-5; v_call: TRBV11-3; d_call: -; cdr3_nt: TGTGCCAGCTGGGGACTCTATAGCAATCAGCCCCAGCATTTT; cdr3_aa: CASWGLYSNQPQHF
clone_size: -; j_call: TRBJ2-2; v_call: TRBV7-6; d_call: -; cdr3_nt: TGTGCCAGCAGCCTAGGGGGGCGAGGGGAGCTGTTTTTT; cdr3_aa: CASSLGGRGELFF
clone_size: -; j_call: TRBJ2-3; v_call: TRBV9; d_call: -; cdr3_nt: TGTGCCAGCCGAAGCAGGGAGAGCACAGATACGCAGTATTTT; cdr3_aa: CASRSRESTDTQYF
clone_size: once; j_call: TRBJ1-1; v_call: TRBV9; d_call: -; cdr3_nt: TGTGCCAGCAGCTTAAGGAGTAACACTGAAGCTTTCTTT; cdr3_aa: CASSLRSNTEAFF
clone_size: -; j_call: TRBJ1-1; v_call: TRBV4-3; d_call: -; cdr3_nt: TGCGCCAGCAGCCAAGGTCACAGCTTGAACACTGAAGCTTTCTTT; cdr3_aa: CASSQGHSLNTEAFF
clone_size: few; j_call: TRBJ1-1; v_call: TRBV27; d_call: -; cdr3_nt: TGTGCCAGCAGACCCGAGGATGCGGGGAGGCTCGCTGAAGCTTTCTTT; cdr3_aa: CASRPEDAGRLAEAFF
clone_size: once; j_call: TRBJ2-2; v_call: TRBV19; d_call: -; cdr3_nt: TGTGCCTCCCAAGTGGGAGTGGTAAACACCGGGGAGCTGTTTTTT; cdr3_aa: CASQVGVVNTGELFF
clone_size: -; j_call: TRBJ2-7; v_call: TRBV15; d_call: -; cdr3_nt: TGTGCCACCAGCAGAGATCTCATTGACGAGCAGTACTTC; cdr3_aa: CATSRDLIDEQYF
clone_size: -; j_call: TRBJ2-5; v_call: TRBV13; d_call: -; cdr3_nt: TGTGCCAGCAGCTTTCTGGGACTCGGGGAGACCCAGTACTTC; cdr3_aa: CASSFLGLGETQYF
clone_size: -; j_call: TRBJ2-3; v_call: TRBV6-6; d_call: -; cdr3_nt: TGTGCCAGCAGTTACGCGCCGGCCGCAGATACGCAGTATTTT; cdr3_aa: CASSYAPAADTQYF
clone_size: -; j_call: TRBJ1-1; v_call: TRBV2; d_call: TRBD1; cdr3_nt: TGTGCCAGCAGTGGACAGGGGAACACTGAAGCTTTCTTT; cdr3_aa: CASSGQGNTEAFF
clone_size: -; j_call: TRBJ1-1; v_call: TRBV13; d_call: -; cdr3_nt: TGTGCCAGCAGCTTAGACTTGGCCACTGAAGCTTTCTTT; cdr3_aa: CASSLDLATEAFF
clone_size: -; j_call: TRBJ1-2; v_call: TRBV7-2; d_call: -; cdr3_nt: TGTGCCAGCAGCTTATCGCTGAGATTGGGCAGGACCTATGGCTACACCTTC; cdr3_aa: CASSLSLRLGRTYGYTF
clone_size: once; j_call: TRBJ1-2; v_call: TRBV25-1; d_call: -; cdr3_nt: TGTGCCAGCAGTGCGACCGGGACATATGGCTACACCTTC; cdr3_aa: CASSATGTYGYTF
clone_size: -; j_call: TRBJ1-4; v_call: TRBV6-1; d_call: -; cdr3_nt: TGTGCCAGCAGTCAAAGGGAGACAGGTGATGAAAAACTGTTTTTT; cdr3_aa: CASSQRETGDEKLFF
clone_size: -; j_call: TRBJ1-2; v_call: TRBV28; d_call: -; cdr3_nt: TGTGCCGGAGCTCTAACGGGGTCCTATGGCTACACCTTC; cdr3_aa: CAGALTGSYGYTF
clone_size: -; j_call: TRBJ2-1; v_call: TRBV11-2; d_call: -; cdr3_nt: TGTGCCAGCAGCTTAGATCATCGGGCGCCTAGGAGCTCCTACAATGAGCAGTTCTTC; cdr3_aa: CASSLDHRAPRSSYNEQFF
clone_size: -; j_call: TRBJ1-3; v_call: TRBV6-6; d_call: -; cdr3_nt: TGTGCCAGCAGCGACGGGAGGCCCCCTGGAAACACCATATATTTT; cdr3_aa: CASSDGRPPGNTIYF
clone_size: -; j_call: TRBJ2-5; v_call: TRBV7-2; d_call: -; cdr3_nt: TGTGCCAGCAGTCGAGACCGCTCCGGAGGAGAGACCCAGTACTTC; cdr3_aa: CASSRDRSGGETQYF
clone_size: -; j_call: TRBJ1-2; v_call: TRBV25-1; d_call: -; cdr3_nt: TGTGCCAGCAGTGAAGACGGGTGGAATGGCTACACCTTC; cdr3_aa: CASSEDGWNGYTF
clone_size: -; j_call: TRBJ2-3; v_call: TRBV10-2; d_call: TRBD2; cdr3_nt: TGCGCCAGCAGGCAGGGACTAGCCGCGGATACGCAGTATTTT; cdr3_aa: CASRQGLAADTQYF
clone_size: -; j_call: TRBJ1-3; v_call: TRBV4-2; d_call: -; cdr3_nt: TGTGCCAGCAGCCAACGGGCGGGCGGAAACACCATATATTTT; cdr3_aa: CASSQRAGGNTIYF
clone_size: -; j_call: TRBJ2-7; v_call: TRBV28; d_call: TRBD1; cdr3_nt: TGTGCCAGCACCTCCGGGACAGGGGACTACGAGCAGTACTTC; cdr3_aa: CASTSGTGDYEQYF
clone_size: -; j_call: TRBJ2-7; v_call: TRBV28; d_call: TRBD1; cdr3_nt: TGTGCCAGCAGTTTAAGTCGACAGGGGGCCTACGAGCAGTACTTC; cdr3_aa: CASSLSRQGAYEQYF
clone_size: few; j_call: TRBJ2-7; v_call: TRBV7-6; d_call: -; cdr3_nt: TGTGCCAGCAGCTTAAGGCCCGGGGGCAACTACTACGAGCAGTACTTC; cdr3_aa: CASSLRPGGNYYEQYF
clone_size: -; j_call: TRBJ2-2; v_call: TRBV4-3; d_call: -; cdr3_nt: TGCGCCAGCAGGAAAAAGACCGGGACGGGTACCGGGGAGCTGTTTTTT; cdr3_aa: CASRKKTGTGTGELFF
clone_size: -; j_call: TRBJ1-5; v_call: TRBV18; d_call: -; cdr3_nt: TGTGCCAGCTCACTCGCGGCACAAGGCAATCAGCCCCAGCATTTT; cdr3_aa: CASSLAAQGNQPQHF
clone_size: few; j_call: TRBJ1-2; v_call: TRBV13; d_call: TRBD1; cdr3_nt: TGTGCCAGCAGCTACCTACGGACAGGGGGCAAAGGCTACACCTTC; cdr3_aa: CASSYLRTGGKGYTF
clone_size: -; j_call: TRBJ2-7; v_call: TRBV29-1; d_call: TRBD1; cdr3_nt: TGCAGCGTCCAACCGGGACAGGGTTCAGGTGAGCAGTACTTC; cdr3_aa: CSVQPGQGSGEQYF
clone_size: -; j_call: TRBJ2-1; v_call: TRBV4-2; d_call: TRBD1; cdr3_nt: TGTGCCAGCAGCCAAGGTGGCAGGGGGTCCTACAATGAGCAGTTCTTC; cdr3_aa: CASSQGGRGSYNEQFF
clone_size: -; j_call: TRBJ2-1; v_call: TRBV11-1; d_call: -; cdr3_nt: TGTGCCAGCAGCTTAGCCCCTTGGGATGAGCAGTTCTTC; cdr3_aa: CASSLAPWDEQFF
clone_size: -; j_call: TRBJ1-4; v_call: TRBV28; d_call: -; cdr3_nt: TGTGCCAGCAGCTCGGTGGAAAAACTGTTTTTT; cdr3_aa: CASSSVEKLFF
clone_size: once; j_call: TRBJ2-2; v_call: TRBV2; d_call: -; cdr3_nt: TGTGCCAGCGGGCCCCACACCGGGGAGCTGTTTTTT; cdr3_aa: CASGPHTGELFF
clone_size: -; j_call: TRBJ1-1; v_call: TRBV5-1; d_call: -; cdr3_nt: TGCGCCAGCAGCTTGGGCCAAACAGATCACACTGAAGCTTTCTTT; cdr3_aa: CASSLGQTDHTEAFF
clone_size: few; j_call: TRBJ1-2; v_call: TRBV10-1; d_call: TRBD1; cdr3_nt: TGCGCCAGCAGTTCCGGACAGGGCAGTGGAAGCTACACCTTC; cdr3_aa: CASSSGQGSGSYTF
clone_size: -; j_call: TRBJ2-7; v_call: TRBV5-4; d_call: -; cdr3_nt: TGTGCCAGCAGCTTGGGGCATGCCTACGAGCAGTACTTC; cdr3_aa: CASSLGHAYEQYF
clone_size: few; j_call: TRBJ2-1; v_call: TRBV18; d_call: TRBD1; cdr3_nt: TGTGCCAGCTCACCACTACCCTCCGGGACAGGGGAACGGGAGGGGCAGTTCTTC; cdr3_aa: CASSPLPSGTGEREGQFF
clone_size: -; j_call: TRBJ1-5; v_call: TRBV7-6; d_call: -; cdr3_nt: TGTGCCAGCAGCTTGGGTGTAGGGGGGGGCAATAGCAATCAGCCCCAGCATTTT; cdr3_aa: CASSLGVGGGNSNQPQHF
clone_size: -; j_call: TRBJ2-5; v_call: TRBV19; d_call: TRBD2; cdr3_nt: TGTGCCAGTAGTGCACTAGCGGGGGGGCCCAGGGAGACCCAGTACTTC; cdr3_aa: CASSALAGGPRETQYF
clone_size: -; j_call: TRBJ2-3; v_call: TRBV7-7; d_call: -; cdr3_nt: TGTGCTAGCAGCCACGGGGGCCGCACAGATACGCAGTATTTT; cdr3_aa: CASSHGGRTDTQYF
clone_size: once; j_call: TRBJ1-2; v_call: TRBV19; d_call: -; cdr3_nt: TGTGCCAGTAGTATGACAGAGAACTATGGCTACACCTTC; cdr3_aa: CASSMTENYGYTF
clone_size: -; j_call: TRBJ2-2; v_call: TRBV10-2; d_call: -; cdr3_nt: TGCGCCAGCAGGGCCACCGGGGTCACCGGGGAGCTGTTTTTT; cdr3_aa: CASRATGVTGELFF
clone_size: -; j_call: TRBJ2-5; v_call: TRBV9; d_call: -; cdr3_nt: TGTGCCAGCAGCACCCACCTTTTCAAAGGGACCCAGTACTTC; cdr3_aa: CASSTHLFKGTQYF